The source of this TCR beta chain is a study of monozygotic twins with inflammatory bowel disease. A word on this clonotype: Its antigen is not identified.

TCRdb reprocessed the 5' RACE reads, with one entry per CDR3 protein and no DNA. The sample has approximately 120,000 distinct CDR3 sequences. Study-wide findings and caveats: Lower TCRbeta diversity (inverse Simpson) was seen in IBD patients than in healthy co-twins.

The receptor's source is a human donor with ulcerative colitis or Crohn's disease, or a healthy co-twin of an affected twin (not recorded which). The sample consisted of blood.

Here the CDR3 reads CSVEDRGSTQYF. The genes are TRBV29-1 and TRBJ2-3; TCRdb calls TRBD1, which cannot be checked without DNA. CDR1 is SQVTM, CDR2 ANQGSEA, per germline. This CDR3 is 12 amino acids long.